These 23 T cell receptor beta chains share one sample of origin, sequenced in a study of T cells in Graves' hyperthyroidism and ophthalmopathy. Amplification yielded TCR beta CDR3 regions, with RNA transcripts as the source. The study used the HTBI primer set for a first-round RT-PCR of the TCR CDR3. TCRdb recomputed calls from the multiplex PCR reads with MiXCR, one row per CDR3 protein. The data show hundreds of thousands of distinct CDR3 sequences, nearly 20% seen once. Sequences were obtained from blood. These receptors were obtained from a middle-aged man with Graves' ophthalmopathy.

V and J are TRBV12-3 or TRBV12-4 and TRBJ2-3; D is uncertain. CDR3 length equals 14 residues. Trimming took 6 bases from V and 3 from J, leaving 13 bases between them. The CDR3 DNA reads as TGTGCCAGCAGCCCTCCCGTTTGGACAGATACGCAGTATTTT. Translating gives CASSPPVWTDTQYF.

The chain is built from TRBV4-1 and TRBJ2-7; TRBD2 matches at 12 bases. The CDR3 length is 16 residues. The ends lost 0 bases at V and 4 bases at J; junction bases unmatched: 4. Germline V gives CDR1 MGHRA, CDR2 YSYEKL. The CDR3 DNA sequence: TGCGCCAGCAGCCAAGATGCTAGCGGGAGGGGGTACGAGCAGTACTTC. Residues: CASSQDASGRGYEQYF.

The chain links TRBV5-1 to TRBJ1-2; D is unresolved. Between the trimmed V and J ends, which lost 2 bases and 5 bases, there was a span of 16 bases. The CDR3 is made up of 15 amino acids. Per the germline V gene, CDR1 is SGHRS and CDR2 is YFSETQ. The CDR3 coding sequence is TGCGCCAGCAGCTTTGATCCCGGGAGCCCGTATGGCTACACCTTC. As protein: CASSFDPGSPYGYTF.

This rearrangement joins TRBV20-1 to TRBJ1-2; maybe TRBD1 (6 bases). V lost 2 bases, J lost 0 bases, and 10 bases lay in between. The CDR3 is made up of 14 amino acids. Germline V lookup: CDR1 DFQATT, CDR2 SNEGSKA (reference sequence). The CDR3 DNA reads as TGCAGTGCTAGACTCAGGGGCTCTAACTATGGCTACACCTTC. This sequence encodes CSARLRGSNYGYTF.

The sample holds many counts of this clonotype. The chain is built from TRBV20-1 and TRBJ1-1, with a tentative D call TRBD1 (5 bases). From germline, CDR1 is DFQATT and CDR2 SNEGSKA (reference sequence). Between the trimmed V and J ends, which lost 0 bases and 2 bases, there was a span of 13 bases. The CDR3 extends over 15 amino acids. This chain's CDR3 is CSARDRGPGNTEAFF. The CDR3 DNA follows: TGCAGTGCTAGAGATAGGGGCCCCGGTAACACTGAAGCTTTCTTT.

The chain employs TRBV15 and TRBJ2-1, with no clear D. This CDR3 is 15 amino acids long. Germline CDR1 reads LNHNV; CDR2 reads YYDKDF (reference sequence). The V end was cut by 1 base, the J end by 0 bases, with 7 bases between. The chain's CDR3 is CATSRVPASYNEQFF. CDR3 DNA: TGTGCCACCAGCAGAGTACCGGCCTCCTACAATGAGCAGTTCTTC.

The genes are TRBV10-3 and TRBJ2-5; 8 nucleotides align to TRBD2. The CDR3 totals 15 residues. Germline CDR1 ENHRY, CDR2 SYGVKD. V shed 4 bases and J 4 bases; nucleotides not matched to a gene: 8. Written as DNA, the CDR3 is TGTGCCATCAGTGGGACGGGAGGGTATGGAGAGACCCAGTACTTC. Translating it yields CAISGTGGYGETQYF.

This clonotype was counted a few times. The chain is built from TRBV20-1 and TRBJ1-5; D possibly corresponds to TRBD1 (5 bases). Trimming removed 0 bases at V and 6 bases at J, with 12 bases between. Germline V gene sequence: CDR1 DFQATT, CDR2 SNEGSKA (reference sequence). The CDR3 totals 14 residues. The CDR3 sequence is CSARDTGGVQPQHF. CDR3 DNA sequence: TGCAGTGCTAGAGATACGGGGGGAGTTCAGCCCCAGCATTTT.

In its sample, this clonotype was seen many times. The V gene is TRBV12-3 or TRBV12-4, the J gene TRBJ1-5; TRBD1 agrees at 9 bases. The CDR3 extends over 16 amino acids. V was pared by 6 bases and J by 7 bases, with 13 bases of the junction left unmatched. Here the CDR3 reads CASRLGDRAMGQPQHF. In DNA, the CDR3 is TGTGCCAGCAGGTTGGGGGACAGGGCGATGGGCCAGCCCCAGCATTTT.

This chain connects TRBV24-1 to TRBJ2-2; TRBD1 matches 7 bases. The germline CDR1 and CDR2 sequences are KGHDR and SFDVKD. Trimming cost V 6 bases and J 6 bases; bases outside gene matches: 3. The CDR3 consists of 13 residues. In DNA, the CDR3 is TGTGCCACCAGTACGGACAGGCCCGGGGAGCTGTTTTTT. It yields the protein CATSTDRPGELFF.

The chain combines TRBV24-1 with TRBJ2-1; 13 bases map to TRBD2. From germline, CDR1 is KGHDR and CDR2 SFDVKD. The CDR3 runs to 16 residues. V trimming: 2 bases; J trimming: 8 bases; junction bases outside the gene matches: 5. The CDR3: CATSDWTSGRVYEQFF. CDR3 nucleotides: TGTGCCACCAGTGATTGGACTAGCGGGAGAGTATATGAGCAGTTCTTC.

This clonotype was counted a few times. The rearrangement links TRBV28 to TRBJ1-4; D gene unclear. CDR3 length: 14 amino acids. The V gene lost 6 bases and the J gene lost 1 base, with 9 bases spanning the gap. The germline V gene encodes CDR1 MDHEN and CDR2 SYDVKM. The chain's CDR3 is CASRKWGTNEKLFF. The CDR3, as DNA: TGTGCCAGCAGGAAGTGGGGAACTAATGAAAAACTGTTTTTT.

In this sample, this clonotype turned up many times. V usage is TRBV5-1 and J usage is TRBJ2-1; 9 nucleotides align to TRBD2. This CDR3 contains 18 residues. V gave up 1 base and J gave up 0 bases; unmatched junction bases: 8. Germline V gene lookup returns CDR1 SGHRS and CDR2 YFSETQ. The CDR3 nucleotides read TGCGCCAGCAGCTTGCTAGCTAGCGGGGTAATCTCCTACAATGAGCAGTTCTTC. This sequence encodes CASSLLASGVISYNEQFF.

In this sample, this clonotype turned up a few times. The J gene is TRBJ2-3, the V gene TRBV7-9; the D call may be TRBD1 or TRBD2 (5 bases each). Germline CDR1 SEHNR, CDR2 FQNEAQ (reference sequence). This CDR3 spans 12 amino acids. Trimming stripped 7 bases from V and 7 bases from J, with 12 bases between. The CDR3 nucleotides read TGTGCCAGCAACTGGCCGGGACATACGCAGTATTTT. Its protein product is CASNWPGHTQYF.

The chain combines TRBV30 with TRBJ2-7; 10 bases fit TRBD1. This CDR3 comprises 14 residues. Trimming at V came to 1 base and at J to 6 bases, leaving 6 bases not matched to a gene. CDR1 GTSNPN and CDR2 SVGIG come from the germline V gene (reference sequence). CDR3 sequence: CAWSALDRGTEQYF. CDR3 nucleotides: TGTGCCTGGAGTGCGTTGGACAGGGGGACCGAGCAGTACTTC.

The chain has TRBV4-2 and TRBJ2-1; maybe TRBD2 (5 bases). Trimming pared 0 bases from V and 0 bases from J, leaving 12 bases between. CDR3 length: 17 amino acids. The germline V gene has CDR1 LGHNA and CDR2 YNFKEQ. The DNA for the CDR3 is TGTGCCAGCAGCCAAGATGGATGGCGGGCCTCCTACAATGAGCAGTTCTTC. This encodes CASSQDGWRASYNEQFF.

DNA of the CDR3: TGTGCCAGCGGATACCCCCCTACCGGGACTAGCGGGAGGGCCCCGCAGTTCTTC. Translation: CASGYPPTGTSGRAPQFF. The chain recombines TRBV11-2 with TRBJ2-1; 16 bases are a match to TRBD2. J gave up 12 bases and V 8 bases, and 19 bases lay outside the gene matches. Looked up from germline, CDR1 is SGHAT and CDR2 is FQNNGV. CDR3 length equals 18 residues. Based on the CDR3 plus reference TRBV11-2 and TRBJ2-1, the full variable domain is EAGVAQSPRYKIIEKRQSVAFWCNPISGHATLYWYQQILGQGPKLLIQFQNNGVVDDSQLPKDRFSAERLKGVDSTLKIQPAKLEDSAVYLCASGYPPTGTSGRAPQFFGPGTRLTVL.

The chain carries TRBV4-3 and TRBJ1-2; D unclear. The V gene's germline CDR1 is LGHNA and CDR2 YSLEER. V was shortened by 0 bases and J by 8 bases, with 13 bases between the two germline ends. The CDR3 sequence is 14 residues long. The CDR3 sequence is CASSQEGGSQGYTF. CDR3 DNA sequence: TGCGCCAGCAGCCAAGAAGGAGGTTCGCAGGGCTACACCTTC.

There are a few counts of this clonotype. The gene calls are TRBV11-2 and TRBJ2-1; tentative D call: TRBD1 (6 bases). The ends were cut back, 7 bases at V and 5 bases at J, with 21 bases in the middle. Germline-derived CDR1 and CDR2 are SGHAT and FQNNGV. This CDR3 is 16 amino acids long. The DNA of the CDR3 is TGTGCCAGCAAACCTTATTCGGGGACAACAAACAATGAGCAGTTCTTC. It codes for CASKPYSGTTNNEQFF.

This clonotype was seen only a few times. This chain links TRBV7-9 with TRBJ1-2; maybe TRBD1 (5 bases). Per germline, CDR1 SEHNR and CDR2 FQNEAQ (reference sequence). CDR3 length equals 14 residues. V dropped 0 bases and J dropped 6 bases, with 11 bases sitting between them. The CDR3, as DNA: TGTGCCAGCAGCTTAGCCTCTTGGGGGAATGGCTACACCTTC. Residues: CASSLASWGNGYTF. Drawing the rest from reference TRBV7-9 and TRBJ1-2, the complete variable domain is DTGVSQNPRHKITKRGQNVTFRCDPISEHNRLYWYRQTLGQGPEFLTYFQNEAQLEKSRLLSDRFSAERPKGSFSTLEIQRTEQGDSAMYLCASSLASWGNGYTFGSGTRLTVV.

At least ten counts were recorded for this clonotype. The CDR3, as DNA: TGTGCCAGCAGCTTAGTTAGGACTAGCGGGAGCTCCTACGAGCAGTACTTC. Protein sequence: CASSLVRTSGSSYEQYF. This chain links TRBV11-2 with TRBJ2-7; 13 bases are a match to TRBD2. Germline-derived CDR1 and CDR2 are SGHAT and FQNNGV. The CDR3 sequence is 17 residues long. V was clipped by 1 base and J by 0 bases; unmatched bases: 3.

This clonotype was counted between two and nine times. The chain joins TRBV18 to TRBJ1-1; 8 bases are shared with TRBD1. V dropped 2 bases and J dropped 6; count of bases not matched to a gene: 5. From germline, CDR1 is KGHSH and CDR2 LQKENI. The CDR3 length is 14 residues. The CDR3 coding sequence is TGTGCCAGCTCACCAGGGGACAGGAATTCTGAAGCTTTCTTT. It encodes CASSPGDRNSEAFF.

This clonotype has ten or more counts. The chain is built from TRBV9 and TRBJ2-1, with 8 bases aligning to TRBD2. The V segment lost 4 bases and the J segment 9 bases; nucleotides outside the gene matches: 15. Germline CDR1 is SGDLS and CDR2 is YYNGEE. There are 16 residues in the CDR3. The CDR3 sequence: CASSPPGAGARSEQFF. For the CDR3, the DNA is TGTGCCAGCAGCCCCCCGGGAGCGGGAGCGCGTAGTGAGCAGTTCTTC.